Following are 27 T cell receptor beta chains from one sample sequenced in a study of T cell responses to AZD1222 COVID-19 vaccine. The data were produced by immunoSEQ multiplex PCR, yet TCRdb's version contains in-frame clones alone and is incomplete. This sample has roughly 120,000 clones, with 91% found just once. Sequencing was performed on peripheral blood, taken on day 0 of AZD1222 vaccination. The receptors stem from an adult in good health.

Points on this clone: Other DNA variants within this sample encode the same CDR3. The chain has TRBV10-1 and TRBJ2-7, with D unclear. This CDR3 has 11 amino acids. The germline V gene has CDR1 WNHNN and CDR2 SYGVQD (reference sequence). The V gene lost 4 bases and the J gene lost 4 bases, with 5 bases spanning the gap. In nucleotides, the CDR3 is TGCGCCAGCAGTGGCGGTTACGAGCAGTACTTC. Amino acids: CASSGGYEQYF.

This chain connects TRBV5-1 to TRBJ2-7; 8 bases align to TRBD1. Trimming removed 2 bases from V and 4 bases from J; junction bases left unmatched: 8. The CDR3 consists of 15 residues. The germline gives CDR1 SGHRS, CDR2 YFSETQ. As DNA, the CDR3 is TGCGCCAGCAGCTTCTCAGGGGGCCGAGGGTACGAGCAGTACTTC. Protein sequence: CASSFSGGRGYEQYF.

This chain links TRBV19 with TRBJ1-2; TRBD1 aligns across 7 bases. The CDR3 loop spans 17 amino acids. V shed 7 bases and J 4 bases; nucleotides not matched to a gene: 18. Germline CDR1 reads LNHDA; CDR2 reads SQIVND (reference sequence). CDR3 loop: CASNLDREQSPPYGYTF. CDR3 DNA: TGTGCCAGTAACCTCGACAGGGAACAAAGCCCCCCCTATGGCTACACCTTC.

The CDR3 DNA sequence: TGTGCCAGTAGTATAGTTACAGGGGGACCTCAGCCCCAGCATTTT. Translation gives CASSIVTGGPQPQHF. The chain combines TRBV19 with TRBJ1-5, with 8 bases fitting TRBD1. Germline CDR1 LNHDA, CDR2 SQIVND (reference sequence). With 1 base clipped from V and 6 bases from J, the junction kept 5 bases outside the gene matches. CDR3 length: 15 residues.

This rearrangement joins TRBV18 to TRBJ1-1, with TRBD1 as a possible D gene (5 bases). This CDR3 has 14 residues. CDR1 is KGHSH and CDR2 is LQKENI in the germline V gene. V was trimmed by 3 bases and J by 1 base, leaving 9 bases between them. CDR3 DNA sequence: TGTGCCAGCTCACCGGTCAGGGCGAACACTGAAGCTTTCTTT. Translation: CASSPVRANTEAFF.

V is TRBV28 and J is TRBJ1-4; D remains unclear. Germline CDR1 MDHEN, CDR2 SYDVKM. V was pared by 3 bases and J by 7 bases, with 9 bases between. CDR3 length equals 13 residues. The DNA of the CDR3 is TGTGCCAGCAGTTTCGGATGGACTGAAAAACTGTTTTTT. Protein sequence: CASSFGWTEKLFF.

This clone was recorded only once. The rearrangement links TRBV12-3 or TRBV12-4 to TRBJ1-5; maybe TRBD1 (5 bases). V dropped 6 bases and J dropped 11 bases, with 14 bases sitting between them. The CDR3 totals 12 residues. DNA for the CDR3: TGTGCCAGCAGGATAAGGGGACGGGCCCAGCATTTT. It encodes CASRIRGRAQHF.

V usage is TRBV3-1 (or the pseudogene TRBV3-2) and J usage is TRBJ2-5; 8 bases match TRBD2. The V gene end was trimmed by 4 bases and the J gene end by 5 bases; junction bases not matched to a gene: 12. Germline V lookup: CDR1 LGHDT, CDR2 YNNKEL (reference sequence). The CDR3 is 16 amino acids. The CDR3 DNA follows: TGTGCCAGCAGCCGAAGAACGACTAGCGTGGGGGAGACCCAGTACTTC. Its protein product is CASSRRTTSVGETQYF.

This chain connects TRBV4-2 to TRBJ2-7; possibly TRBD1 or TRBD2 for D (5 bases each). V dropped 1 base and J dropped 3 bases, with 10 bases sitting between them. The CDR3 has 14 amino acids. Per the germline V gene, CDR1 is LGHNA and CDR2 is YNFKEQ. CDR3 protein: CASSQGGVLYEQYF. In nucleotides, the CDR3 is TGTGCCAGCAGCCAAGGAGGGGTCCTCTACGAGCAGTACTTC.

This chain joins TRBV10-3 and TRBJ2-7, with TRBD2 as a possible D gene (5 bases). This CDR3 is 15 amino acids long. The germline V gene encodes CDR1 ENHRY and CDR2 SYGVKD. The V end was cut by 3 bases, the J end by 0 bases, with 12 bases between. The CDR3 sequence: CAISDEAGPSYEQYF. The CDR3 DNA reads TGTGCCATCAGTGATGAGGCGGGTCCCTCCTACGAGCAGTACTTC.

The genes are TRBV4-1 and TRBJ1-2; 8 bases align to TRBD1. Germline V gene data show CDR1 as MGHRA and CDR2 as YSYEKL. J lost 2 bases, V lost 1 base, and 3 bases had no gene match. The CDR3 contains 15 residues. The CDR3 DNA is TGCGCCAGCAGCCAAGTCCCAGGGGGCAACTATGGCTACACCTTC. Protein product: CASSQVPGGNYGYTF.

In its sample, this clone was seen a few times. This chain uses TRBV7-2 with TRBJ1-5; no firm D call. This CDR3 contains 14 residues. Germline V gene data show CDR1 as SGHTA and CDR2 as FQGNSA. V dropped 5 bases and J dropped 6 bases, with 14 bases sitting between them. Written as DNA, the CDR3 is TGTGCCAGCAGCACAGACTGGGGTTCTCAGCCCCAGCATTTT. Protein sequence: CASSTDWGSQPQHF.

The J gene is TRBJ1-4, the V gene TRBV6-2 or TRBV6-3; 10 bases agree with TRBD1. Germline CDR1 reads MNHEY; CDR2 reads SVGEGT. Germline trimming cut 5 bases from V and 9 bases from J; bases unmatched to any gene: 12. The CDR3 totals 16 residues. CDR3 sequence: CASSDRPGTGAQKLFF. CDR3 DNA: TGTGCCAGCAGTGACCGCCCCGGGACAGGGGCGCAAAAACTGTTTTTT.

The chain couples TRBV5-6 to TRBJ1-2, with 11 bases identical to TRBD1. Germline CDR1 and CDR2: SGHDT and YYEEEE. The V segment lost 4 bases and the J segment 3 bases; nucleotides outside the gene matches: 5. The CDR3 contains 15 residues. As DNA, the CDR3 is TGTGCCAGCAGCCGGACAGGGGGCGCCGACTATGGCTACACCTTC. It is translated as CASSRTGGADYGYTF. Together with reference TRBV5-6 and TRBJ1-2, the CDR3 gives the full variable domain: DAGVTQSPTHLIKTRGQQVTLRCSPKSGHDTVSWYQQALGQGPQFIFQYYEEEERQRGNFPDRFSGHQFPNYSSELNVNALLLGDSALYLCASSRTGGADYGYTFGSGTRLTVV.

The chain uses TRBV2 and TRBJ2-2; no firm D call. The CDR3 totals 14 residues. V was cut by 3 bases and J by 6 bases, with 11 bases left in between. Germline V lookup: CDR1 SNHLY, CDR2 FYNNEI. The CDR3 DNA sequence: TGTGCCAGCAGTGATCTGCTTCAGGCCGGGGAGCTGTTTTTT. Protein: CASSDLLQAGELFF.

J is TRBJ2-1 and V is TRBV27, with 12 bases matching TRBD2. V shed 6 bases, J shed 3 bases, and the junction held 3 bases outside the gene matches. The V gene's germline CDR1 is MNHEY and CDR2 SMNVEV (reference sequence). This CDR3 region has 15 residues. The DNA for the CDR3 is TGTGCCAGCAGCCGGACTAGCGGGAACTACAATGAGCAGTTCTTC. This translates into CASSRTSGNYNEQFF.

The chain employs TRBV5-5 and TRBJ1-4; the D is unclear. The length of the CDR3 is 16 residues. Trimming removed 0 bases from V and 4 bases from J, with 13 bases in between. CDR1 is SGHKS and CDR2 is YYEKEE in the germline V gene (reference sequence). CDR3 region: CASSLDRLKLNEKLFF. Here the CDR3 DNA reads TGTGCCAGCAGCTTGGACCGCCTCAAACTTAATGAAAAACTGTTTTTT.

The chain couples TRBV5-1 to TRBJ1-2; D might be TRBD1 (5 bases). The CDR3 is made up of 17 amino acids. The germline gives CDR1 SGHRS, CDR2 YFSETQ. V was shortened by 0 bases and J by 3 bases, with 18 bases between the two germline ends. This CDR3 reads CASSLGGQNLRDYGYTF. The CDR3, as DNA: TGCGCCAGCAGCTTGGGAGGACAAAACCTAAGGGACTATGGCTACACCTTC.

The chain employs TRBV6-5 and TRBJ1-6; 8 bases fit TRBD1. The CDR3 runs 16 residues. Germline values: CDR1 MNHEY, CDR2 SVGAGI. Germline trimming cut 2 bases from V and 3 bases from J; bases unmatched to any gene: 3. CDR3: CASSYGQGYYNSPLHF. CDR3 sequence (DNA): TGTGCCAGCAGTTACGGACAGGGATACTATAATTCACCCCTCCACTTT.

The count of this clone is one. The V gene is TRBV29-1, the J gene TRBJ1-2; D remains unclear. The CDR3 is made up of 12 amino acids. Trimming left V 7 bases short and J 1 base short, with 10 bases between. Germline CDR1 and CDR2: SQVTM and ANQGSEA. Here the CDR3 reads CSGAGDNYGYTF. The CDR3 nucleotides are TGCAGCGGCGCAGGAGATAACTATGGCTACACCTTC.

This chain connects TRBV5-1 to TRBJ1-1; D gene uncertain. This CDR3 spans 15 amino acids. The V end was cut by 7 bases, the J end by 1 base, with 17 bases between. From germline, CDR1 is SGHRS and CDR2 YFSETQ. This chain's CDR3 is CASLKEPNWNTEAFF. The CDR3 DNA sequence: TGCGCCAGCTTGAAGGAGCCGAACTGGAACACTGAAGCTTTCTTT.

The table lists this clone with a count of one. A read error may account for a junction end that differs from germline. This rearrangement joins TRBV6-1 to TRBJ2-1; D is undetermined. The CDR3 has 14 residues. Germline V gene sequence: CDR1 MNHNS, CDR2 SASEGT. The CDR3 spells CASREGILYNEQFF. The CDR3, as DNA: TGTGCCAGCAGGGAAGGCATACTCTACAATGAGCAGTTCTTC.

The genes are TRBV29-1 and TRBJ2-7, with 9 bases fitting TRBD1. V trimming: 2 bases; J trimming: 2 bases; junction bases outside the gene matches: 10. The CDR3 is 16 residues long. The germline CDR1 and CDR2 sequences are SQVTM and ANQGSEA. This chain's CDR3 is CSVETGTGTGAYEQYF. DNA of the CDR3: TGCAGCGTTGAAACTGGGACAGGGACCGGCGCCTACGAGCAGTACTTC.

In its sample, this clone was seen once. The CDR3 reads CSGIRDSGNTIYF. CDR3 in DNA: TGCAGCGGGATCCGGGACTCTGGAAACACCATATATTTT. J is TRBJ1-3 and V is TRBV29-1; D remains ambiguous. V was pared by 7 bases and J by 0 bases, with 10 bases between. Germline CDR1 and CDR2: SQVTM and ANQGSEA. The CDR3 length is 13 residues. The entire variable domain, with the rest obtained from reference TRBV29-1 and TRBJ1-3, is as follows: SAVISQKPSRDICQRGTSLTIQCQVDSQVTMMFWYRQQPGQSLTLIATANQGSEATYESGFVIDKFPISRPNLTFSTLTVSNMSPEDSSIYLCSGIRDSGNTIYFGEGSWLTVV.

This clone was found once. The CDR3 bases are TGTGCCAGCAGCCAATCCAGGAACTCATTCGGAAACACCATATATTTT. This sequence encodes CASSQSRNSFGNTIYF. This rearrangement joins TRBV16 to TRBJ1-3; D is unclear. This CDR3 is built from 16 residues. CDR1 is KGHSY, CDR2 FQNENV, per germline. V was shortened by 0 bases and J by 4 bases, with 13 bases between the two germline ends.

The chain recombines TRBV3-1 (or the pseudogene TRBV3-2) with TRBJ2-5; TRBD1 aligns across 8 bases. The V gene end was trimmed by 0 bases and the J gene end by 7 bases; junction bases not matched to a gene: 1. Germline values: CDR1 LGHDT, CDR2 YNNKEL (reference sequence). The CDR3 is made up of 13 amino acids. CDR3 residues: CASSQDTGGTQYF. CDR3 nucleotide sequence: TGTGCCAGCAGCCAAGATACAGGGGGGACCCAGTACTTC.

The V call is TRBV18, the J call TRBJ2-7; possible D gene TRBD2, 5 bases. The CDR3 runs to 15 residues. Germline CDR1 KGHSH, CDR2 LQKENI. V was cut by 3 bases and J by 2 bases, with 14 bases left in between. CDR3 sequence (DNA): TGTGCCAGCTCACCCGGACTGATGCAAACCTACGAGCAGTACTTC. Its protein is CASSPGLMQTYEQYF. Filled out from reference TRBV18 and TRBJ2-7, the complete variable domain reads NAGVMQNPRHLVRRRGQEARLRCSPMKGHSHVYWYRQLPEEGLKFMVYLQKENIIDESGMPKERFSAEFPKEGPSILRIQQVVRGDSAAYFCASSPGLMQTYEQYFGPGTRLTVT.